A selection of T cell receptor beta chains follows, all from one sample in a study of cytomegalovirus exposure and HLA in healthy donors. Profiling relied on immunoSEQ multiplex PCR, and the TCRdb table lists in-frame clones only, not all of them. The sample comprises approximately 120,000 clones, about two thirds of which are singletons, and about 5% rests with the top ten. Sequencing was done on a sample of PBMCs. The origin of the receptors is a woman in her seventies in good health and CMV-seropositive. The CDR3 runs from the conserved cysteine through the conserved F or W. A D gene is named only where the DNA matches it firmly. Rows may omit the clone size; those that give it use once, few, many or a size class.

d_call clone_size j_call v_call cdr3_nt cdr3_aa
TRBD1 NA TRBJ2-7 TRBV10-3 TGTGCCATCAGTGAACCGGGACAGGGGAGCTCCTACGAGCAGTACTTC CAISEPGQGSSYEQYF
TRBD2 NA TRBJ2-3 TRBV2 TGTGCCAGCAGTGCCGAGACTAGCGGGGGTGATACGCAGTATTTT CASSAETSGGDTQYF
TRBD1 NA TRBJ2-2 TRBV19 TGTGCCAGTAGTATGTTGGGACAGCCCAACACCGGGGAGCTGTTTTTT CASSMLGQPNTGELFF
NA NA TRBJ1-1 TRBV30 TGTGCCTGGAGTGTACAGGGGAACACTGAAGCTTTCTTT CAWSVQGNTEAFF
NA NA TRBJ2-5 TRBV29-1 TGCAGCGTAAGGGACACCCCGGGGGAGACCCAGTACTTC CSVRDTPGETQYF
NA NA TRBJ1-4 TRBV18 TGTGCCAGCTCACCACCTCGGGCTGGGCCGGGAGATGAAAAACTGTTTTTT CASSPPRAGPGDEKLFF
TRBD1 once TRBJ1-5 TRBV19 TGTGCCAGTAGCCTGACAGGGGGCAATCAGCCCCAGCATTTT CASSLTGGNQPQHF
NA NA TRBJ2-7 TRBV7-2 TGTGCCAGCAGCTTAGGCAGGACCTACGAGCAGTACTTC CASSLGRTYEQYF
TRBD1 few TRBJ2-1 TRBV6-5 TGTGCCAGCAGCTACAGACAGGGGGCGGGAAATGAGCAGTTCTTC CASSYRQGAGNEQFF
NA NA TRBJ2-3 TRBV18 TGTGCCAGCACAAGACAAACCACAGATACGCAGTATTTT CASTRQTTDTQYF
NA NA TRBJ1-1 TRBV27 TGTGCCAGCAGTTTATCATCGGGGGTGAACACTGAAGCTTTCTTT CASSLSSGVNTEAFF
NA NA TRBJ2-3 TRBV28 TGTGCCAGCAGTTTCCAGGGCGCAGATACGCAGTATTTT CASSFQGADTQYF
TRBD2 NA TRBJ2-5 TRBV11-2 TGTGCCAGCAGCCCAGGACTAGCGGGGACAGCCCAGTACTTC CASSPGLAGTAQYF
TRBD1 NA TRBJ2-3 TRBV27 TGTGCCAGCAGTTCGCGACAGGGGAGCACAGATACGCAGTATTTT CASSSRQGSTDTQYF
TRBD1 NA TRBJ1-2 TRBV29-1 TGCAGCGTTCATGAGGGGGCCGGTGGCTACACCTTC CSVHEGAGGYTF
TRBD1 NA TRBJ1-1 TRBV27 TGTGCCAGCAGCCCGCAGGGGGGCCACACTGAAGCTTTCTTT CASSPQGGHTEAFF
TRBD1 NA TRBJ2-5 TRBV15 TGTGCCACCAGCACCCGCAGGGGAGGACAGGGGGCACGGGAGACCCAGTACTTC CATSTRRGGQGARETQYF
NA NA TRBJ1-2 TRBV7-2 TGTGCCAGCAGCTTTAAGGGGGACTATGGCTACACCTTC CASSFKGDYGYTF
NA NA TRBJ1-2 TRBV4-3 TGCGCCAGCAGCCAACTCATGACGGGGAACTATGGCTACACCTTC CASSQLMTGNYGYTF
TRBD2 NA TRBJ2-5 TRBV6-5 TGTGCCAGCAGTCTAGCGGGGGGAACCCAAGAGACCCAGTACTTC CASSLAGGTQETQYF
TRBD1 NA TRBJ2-4 TRBV7-2 TGTGCCAGCAGCCCAGGGGGAAACATTCAGTACTTC CASSPGGNIQYF
NA NA TRBJ1-1 TRBV7-9 TGTGCCAGCAGCTTAGTCCCTCAGGGGAACACTGAAGCTTTCTTT CASSLVPQGNTEAFF
NA few TRBJ1-5 TRBV27 TGTGCCAGCATTATACAGGGTGGCAATCAGCCCCAGCATTTT CASIIQGGNQPQHF
TRBD1 NA TRBJ1-6 TRBV6-5 TGTGCCAGCAGTTACTCGACAGGGGGTCATTCACCCCTCCACTTT CASSYSTGGHSPLHF
NA NA TRBJ1-2 TRBV2 TGTGCCAGCAGGGGGTCGGGAGCTAACTATGGCTACACCTTC CASRGSGANYGYTF
NA NA TRBJ2-3 TRBV25-1 TGTGCCAGCGGGTTTCGCGGAAGCACAGATACGCAGTATTTT CASGFRGSTDTQYF
TRBD1 NA TRBJ1-4 TRBV7-9 TGTGCCAGCAGCTCTGACAGGGTCTCTAATGAAAAACTGTTTTTT CASSSDRVSNEKLFF
NA NA TRBJ1-4 TRBV18 TGTGCCAGCTCACCCGCAACTAATGAAAAACTGTTTTTT CASSPATNEKLFF
NA NA TRBJ2-7 TRBV30 TGTGCCTGGAACGGAGAGGGCCGATTCTACGAGCAGTACTTC CAWNGEGRFYEQYF
NA NA TRBJ2-6 TRBV27 TGTGCCAGCAGCGGGTTTGAGGCTGGGGCCAACGTCCTGACTTTC CASSGFEAGANVLTF
TRBD1 few TRBJ1-2 TRBV29-1 TGCAGCGTTGGAGGGACCGGGACAGGGGAGGAGAATGGCTACACCTTC CSVGGTGTGEENGYTF
NA NA TRBJ1-3 TRBV27 TGTGCCAGCAGTTTATCACAGCACCCGGGAAACACCATATATTTT CASSLSQHPGNTIYF
TRBD2 NA TRBJ2-1 TRBV5-4 TGTGCCAGCAGCTTGAAAGCGGGGGGGCCGAGGGATGAGCAGTTCTTC CASSLKAGGPRDEQFF
NA few TRBJ2-7 TRBV7-2 TGTGCCAGCACCCTGTCCGCCTACGAGCAGTACTTC CASTLSAYEQYF
TRBD1 NA TRBJ1-2 TRBV30 TGTGCCTGGAACCCAGGGGGCGACTATGGCTACACCTTC CAWNPGGDYGYTF
NA NA TRBJ1-1 TRBV6-5 TGTGCCAGCAGTTACAGACACAACACTGAAGCTTTCTTT CASSYRHNTEAFF
NA NA TRBJ2-7 TRBV7-2 TGTGCCAGCAGCCTAAGGGGGGGTGAGCAGTACTTC CASSLRGGEQYF
NA NA TRBJ1-1 TRBV10-3 TGTGCCATCAGTGCGGGGGGTGGGATCACTGAAGCTTTCTTT CAISAGGGITEAFF
NA NA TRBJ1-2 TRBV6-5 TGTGCCAGCAGGCAGGGCTTCCTACTCTATGGCTACACCTTC CASRQGFLLYGYTF
NA few TRBJ1-2 TRBV20-1 TGCAGTGCTAGCCCCGGCTATGGCTACACCTTC CSASPGYGYTF
TRBD1 NA TRBJ1-3 TRBV5-6 TGTGCCAGCAGCCAGAGGGGGACAGGGGTCGGAAACACCATATATTTT CASSQRGTGVGNTIYF
NA NA TRBJ2-3 TRBV6-5 TGTGCCAGCAGTTACTCTATCGACTCTAGCACAGATACGCAGTATTTT CASSYSIDSSTDTQYF